This entry lists 25 T cell receptor beta chains sequenced from one sample in a study of human T cells and chemical hapten exposure. Noted time point: pre-sensitization, week 0. Regarding treatment: therapeutic diphenylcyclopropenone sensitization with weekly scalp DPC. TCRdb processed the RACE reads anew with MiXCR; each CDR3 protein has one entry. The sample has about 42,000 distinct CDR3 sequences, under 15% seen once; the top ten hold under 7.5%. This specimen was whole blood, taken in connection with sensitization to the hapten diphenylcyclopropenone (DPC). These receptors came from a woman aged 30 to 39 with alopecia areata. Some clones in this sample may be carry-over from other donors' samples.

At least ten counts were recorded for this clonotype. The chain combines TRBV12-3 or TRBV12-4 with TRBJ1-2; 9 bases are shared with TRBD1. This CDR3 is built from 14 residues. V shed 5 bases and J 4 bases; nucleotides not matched to a gene: 5. The DNA for the CDR3 is TGTGCCAGCAGTCGTACAGGGGGCGTCTATGGCTACACCTTC. Amino acids: CASSRTGGVYGYTF.

This clonotype was observed a handful of times. V usage is TRBV6-6 and J usage is TRBJ1-2; 11 nucleotides agree with TRBD1. CDR1 MNHNY and CDR2 SVGAGI come from the germline V gene (reference sequence). This CDR3 is 16 amino acids long. Unmatched junction bases numbered 9, after V lost 6 bases and J lost 3 bases. As DNA, the CDR3 is TGTGCCAGCAGGCCCCCGGGACAGGGGGTCGACTATGGCTACACCTTC. Translation gives CASRPPGQGVDYGYTF.

The V and J genes are TRBV28 and TRBJ1-3; 8 positions agree with TRBD1. The CDR3 covers 15 residues. The V gene's germline CDR1 is MDHEN and CDR2 SYDVKM. Trimming removed 6 bases from V and 4 bases from J; junction bases left unmatched: 8. CDR3 region: CASSAMTGVGNTIYF. The CDR3 DNA follows: TGTGCCAGCAGCGCAATGACAGGGGTAGGAAACACCATATATTTT.

This clonotype was seen a handful of times. This chain uses TRBV29-1 with TRBJ1-5; 10 bases match TRBD1. The CDR3 is 13 amino acids. Germline V gene lookup returns CDR1 SQVTM and CDR2 ANQGSEA. J gave up 7 bases and V 5 bases, and 5 bases lay outside the gene matches. The CDR3 here is CSVSGTGDQPQHF. CDR3 bases: TGCAGCGTTTCCGGGACAGGGGACCAGCCCCAGCATTTT.

This clonotype was found a few times. V and J are TRBV7-6 and TRBJ2-3; 9 bases map to TRBD2. Germline CDR1 and CDR2: SGHVS and FNYEAQ. Trimming at V came to 1 base and at J to 2 bases, leaving 1 base not matched to a gene. The CDR3 is made up of 15 amino acids. The CDR3 region is CASSLGTSATDTQYF. The CDR3 DNA sequence: TGTGCCAGCAGCTTAGGGACTAGCGCCACAGATACGCAGTATTTT.

The chain employs TRBV4-2 and TRBJ2-7, with D perhaps TRBD1 (6 bases). The V gene lost 3 bases and the J gene lost 3 bases, with 12 bases spanning the gap. This CDR3 comprises 14 residues. The V gene's germline CDR1 is LGHNA and CDR2 YNFKEQ. In DNA, the CDR3 is TGTGCCAGCAGCCAGATCCAGACAGGCTACGAGCAGTACTTC. It specifies CASSQIQTGYEQYF.

This clonotype was observed many times. J is TRBJ1-4 and V is TRBV5-8; possible D gene TRBD1, 6 bases. The germline CDR1 and CDR2 sequences are SGHTS and YDEGEE. The CDR3 runs to 15 residues. V was trimmed by 4 bases and J by 8 bases, leaving 18 bases between them. Written as DNA, the CDR3 is TGTGCCAGCAGCAAAGGACAGCCGGGGGGCGAAAAACTGTTTTTT. This codes for CASSKGQPGGEKLFF.

V is TRBV6-2 or TRBV6-3 and J is TRBJ1-5; D possibly corresponds to TRBD1 (5 bases). Germline assignment: CDR1 MNHEY and CDR2 SVGEGT. V lost 0 bases and J 9 bases, leaving 15 bases between the germline ends. CDR3 length: 15 amino acids. CDR3 region: CASSYSGGRGWPQHF. In nucleotides, the CDR3 is TGTGCCAGCAGTTACTCAGGAGGTCGGGGGTGGCCCCAGCATTTT.

Many counts were recorded for this clonotype. The chain is built from TRBV3-1 and TRBJ2-5, with 10 bases matching TRBD2. The CDR3 consists of 16 residues. Germline trimming cut 6 bases from V and 1 base from J; bases unmatched to any gene: 8. The V gene's germline CDR1 is LGHDT and CDR2 YNNKEL (reference sequence). The CDR3 nucleotides read TGTGCCAGCAGTCTCCCGGGACTAGCGACCCAAGAGACCCAGTACTTC. It codes for CASSLPGLATQETQYF.

The rearrangement links TRBV12-3 or TRBV12-4 to TRBJ1-4, with D uncertain. The germline V and J ends were trimmed by 6 bases and 8 bases, with 13 bases remaining between them. This CDR3 contains 13 residues. CDR3 region: CASRRELTEKLFF. CDR3 nucleotides: TGTGCCAGCAGACGGGAGCTAACAGAAAAACTGTTTTTT.

This chain joins TRBV20-1 and TRBJ2-7; D gene uncertain. The CDR3 runs to 9 residues. Germline V gives CDR1 DFQATT, CDR2 SNEGSKA (reference sequence). V shed 6 bases and J shed 6 bases, with 6 bases lying between them. The CDR3 region has the DNA TGCAGTGCCAACCCCGAGCAGTACTTC. Translation gives CSANPEQYF.

This clonotype came up many times. The V call is TRBV7-8, the J call TRBJ2-6; 7 positions match TRBD2. The trim removed 0 bases at V and 2 bases at J, leaving 4 bases unmatched. The length of the CDR3 is 17 residues. The V gene's germline CDR1 is SGHVS and CDR2 FQNEAQ. CDR3 sequence: CASSLASGRTGANVLTF. In DNA form, the CDR3 reads TGTGCCAGCAGCTTAGCCTCCGGGAGGACTGGGGCCAACGTCCTGACTTTC.

This clonotype appeared a few times. The chain has TRBV27 and TRBJ2-7; maybe TRBD2 (5 bases). CDR1 is MNHEY and CDR2 is SMNVEV in the germline V gene (reference sequence). The CDR3 loop spans 13 amino acids. Trimming shortened V by 5 bases and J by 1 base, and 9 bases separated the two germline ends. The CDR3 DNA sequence: TGTGCCAGCAGTCTAGCCGATTCCTACGAGCAGTACTTC. It yields the protein CASSLADSYEQYF.

This clonotype was counted a few times. The V and J genes are TRBV24-1 and TRBJ2-1; 9 nucleotides agree with TRBD2. After removal of 9 bases from V and 7 bases from J, the junction contained 9 bases not matched to a gene. The length of the CDR3 is 14 residues. The germline gives CDR1 KGHDR, CDR2 SFDVKD. The CDR3 spells CATEAGTSRNEQFF. For the CDR3, the DNA is TGTGCCACCGAAGCCGGGACTAGCAGAAATGAGCAGTTCTTC.

The sample holds many counts of this clonotype. The V gene is TRBV5-4, the J gene TRBJ2-7; D unresolved. CDR1 SGHNT and CDR2 YYREEE come from the germline V gene (reference sequence). The CDR3 is made up of 15 amino acids. V shed 4 bases and J shed 5 bases, with 19 bases lying between them. The CDR3 coding sequence is TGTGCCAGCAGCCGGACCCCTTCGGGCGCCGACGAGCAGTACTTC. As protein: CASSRTPSGADEQYF. The complete variable domain, with remaining parts taken from reference TRBV5-4 and TRBJ2-7, reads ETGVTQSPTHLIKTRGQQVTLRCSSQSGHNTVSWYQQALGQGPQFIFQYYREEENGRGNFPPRFSGLQFPNYSSELNVNALELDDSALYLCASSRTPSGADEQYFGPGTRLTVT.

This clonotype was detected a few times. The V and J genes are TRBV7-6 and TRBJ2-2; 7 nucleotides agree with TRBD1. This CDR3 has 16 amino acids. The J segment lost 0 bases and the V segment lost 1 base, leaving 2 bases of the junction unmatched. Germline-derived CDR1 and CDR2 are SGHVS and FNYEAQ. The CDR3: CASSLEGTANTGELFF. CDR3 DNA sequence: TGTGCCAGCAGCTTAGAGGGGACAGCGAACACCGGGGAGCTGTTTTTT.

The table lists this clonotype with a few counts. This CDR3 is CASRHNPSSRGPTDTQYF. CDR3 sequence (DNA): TGTGCCAGTAGGCACAACCCCTCGTCAAGGGGACCCACAGATACGCAGTATTTT. The rearrangement uses TRBV19 and TRBJ2-3; D possibly uses TRBD1 or TRBD2 (5 bases each). V gave up 6 bases and J gave up 2 bases, with 24 bases separating them. The CDR3 sequence is 18 residues long. Germline CDR1 LNHDA, CDR2 SQIVND (reference sequence). Full variable domain (rest looked up from reference TRBV19 and TRBJ2-3): DGGITQSPKYLFRKEGQNVTLSCEQNLNHDAMYWYRQDPGQGLRLIYYSQIVNDFQKGDIAEGYSVSREKKESFPLTVTSAQKNPTAFYLCASRHNPSSRGPTDTQYFGPGTRLTVL.

The sample holds many counts of this clonotype. This chain links TRBV20-1 with TRBJ2-7; D not certain. Trimming left V 1 base short and J 2 bases short, with 6 bases between. This CDR3 has 12 amino acids. CDR1 and CDR2 from the germline V gene are DFQATT and SNEGSKA (reference sequence). Written as DNA, the CDR3 is TGCAGTGCTAGAGCGGTTACCTACGAGCAGTACTTC. Its translation: CSARAVTYEQYF.

This clonotype has more than one count but fewer than ten. This chain connects TRBV5-5 to TRBJ2-3; D unclear. This CDR3 contains 12 residues. CDR1 is SGHKS and CDR2 is YYEKEE in the germline V gene (reference sequence). V lost 4 bases and J lost 6, with 9 bases in between. CDR3 region: CASSPEADTQYF. CDR3 coding DNA: TGTGCCAGCAGCCCTGAAGCCGATACGCAGTATTTT.

Many counts were recorded for this clonotype. The rearrangement joins TRBV19 to TRBJ1-4, with 7 bases lining up with TRBD1. Trimming removed 6 bases from V and 8 bases from J; junction bases left unmatched: 15. The CDR3 has 16 amino acids. The germline CDR1 and CDR2 sequences are LNHDA and SQIVND (reference sequence). The DNA of the CDR3 is TGTGCCAGTAGCCAATGGACAGGCTCAAGAATCGAAAAACTGTTTTTT. Protein sequence: CASSQWTGSRIEKLFF. Complete variable domain (other parts from reference TRBV19 and TRBJ1-4): DGGITQSPKYLFRKEGQNVTLSCEQNLNHDAMYWYRQDPGQGLRLIYYSQIVNDFQKGDIAEGYSVSREKKESFPLTVTSAQKNPTAFYLCASSQWTGSRIEKLFFGSGTQLSVL.

This chain connects TRBV28 to TRBJ2-7, with 8 bases identical to TRBD1. This CDR3 has 15 residues. Germline CDR1 reads MDHEN; CDR2 reads SYDVKM. With V trimmed by 2 bases and J by 4 bases, 7 bases remained unmatched. The CDR3 region is CASSLPTGGGYEQYF. The CDR3 nucleotides are TGTGCCAGCAGTTTACCTACAGGGGGAGGTTACGAGCAGTACTTC.

This clonotype appeared a few times. The CDR3 protein is CSVELQGGGITDTQYF. CDR3 nucleotides: TGCAGCGTTGAGCTCCAGGGCGGCGGGATCACAGATACGCAGTATTTT. The rearrangement joins TRBV29-1 to TRBJ2-3; TRBD2 is a possible D gene (6 bases). Deletions cut 3 bases from V and 2 bases from J, with 18 bases between. The germline gives CDR1 SQVTM, CDR2 ANQGSEA. This CDR3 region has 16 residues.

This clonotype was observed a few times. The chain has TRBV7-9 and TRBJ1-2; D remains unclear. The CDR3 runs 13 residues. V was clipped by 3 bases and J by 5 bases, with 10 bases between them. The germline CDR1 and CDR2 sequences are SEHNR and FQNEAQ (reference sequence). DNA of the CDR3: TGTGCCAGCAGCTTGTACGGGAGATATGGCTACACCTTC. Its translation is CASSLYGRYGYTF.

The chain links TRBV12-3 or TRBV12-4 to TRBJ1-2; D is ambiguous. V dropped 5 bases and J dropped 8 bases, with 12 bases sitting between them. This CDR3 spans 12 amino acids. The DNA for the CDR3 is TGTGCCAGCAGTCCCCGCGAATGGGGCTACACCTTC. Amino acids: CASSPREWGYTF.

The table lists this clonotype with many counts. The chain joins TRBV10-2 to TRBJ2-5; 8 bases are shared with TRBD2. The CDR3 has 14 residues. Unmatched junction bases numbered 4, after V lost 3 bases and J lost 4 bases. Germline loops: CDR1 WSHSY, CDR2 SAAADI. The CDR3 nucleotides read TGCGCCAGCAGTGACGTTAGCGGGACAGAGACCCAGTACTTC. The encoded protein is CASSDVSGTETQYF.